Below, 30 T cell receptor beta chains from the same sample are listed, as sequenced in a study of human T cells and chemical hapten exposure. Time point indicated: patch test 2, 6 weeks after DPC sensitization. Treatment defined: therapeutic diphenylcyclopropenone sensitization with weekly scalp DPC. Each CDR3 protein is one row after TCRdb ran MiXCR on the RACE reads. The repertoire includes around 100,000 distinct CDR3 sequences, about 10% of them detected once, and about 3% sits in the top ten. The sequences come from whole blood, collected in connection with sensitization to the hapten diphenylcyclopropenone (DPC). The receptors derive from a woman aged 40 to 49 with alopecia areata. Some clones in this sample may be carry-over from other donors' samples.

This sequence joins TRBV5-1 and TRBJ1-1, with unresolved D. The V and J ends lost 4 bases and 5 bases respectively, with 12 bases between them. Germline assignment: CDR1 SGHRS and CDR2 YFSETQ. The CDR3 sequence is 13 residues long. The CDR3 nucleotides read TGCGCCAGCAGCGCCCTGATTCGGACTGAAGCTTTCTTT. Its protein product is CASSALIRTEAFF.

This chain uses TRBV20-1 with TRBJ2-7, with D unclear. The CDR3 has 14 residues. Germline lookup yields CDR1 DFQATT and CDR2 SNEGSKA (reference sequence). Trimming pared 1 base from V and 0 bases from J, leaving 10 bases between. In DNA form, the CDR3 reads TGCAGTGCTAGAGGGCGGTTCAGCTCCTACGAGCAGTACTTC. The encoded protein is CSARGRFSSYEQYF.

The gene calls are TRBV4-1 and TRBJ1-5, with 7 bases that match TRBD1. The J segment lost 2 bases and the V segment lost 2 bases, leaving 9 bases of the junction unmatched. Germline loops: CDR1 MGHRA, CDR2 YSYEKL. The CDR3 spans 17 residues. The CDR3 is CASSQPETGFGNQPQHF. The CDR3 bases are TGCGCCAGCAGCCAACCTGAGACAGGGTTCGGCAATCAGCCCCAGCATTTT.

This clonotype was found many times. CDR3 sequence reads: CASSLGGVETQYF. The CDR3 bases are TGTGCCAGCAGCTTAGGAGGGGTTGAGACCCAGTACTTC. The chain couples TRBV7-9 to TRBJ2-5, with D possibly being TRBD1 or TRBD2 (5 bases each). Germline CDR1 reads SEHNR; CDR2 reads FQNEAQ (reference sequence). CDR3 length: 13 amino acids. Trimming removed 1 base from V and 5 bases from J, with 8 bases in between.

There are a few counts of this clonotype. This chain connects TRBV9 to TRBJ1-6; unclear D gene. Germline values: CDR1 SGDLS, CDR2 YYNGEE. The V gene lost 5 bases and the J gene lost 6 bases, with 18 bases spanning the gap. This CDR3 has 16 amino acids. CDR3 nucleotides: TGTGCCAGCAGTCCCTCGATAGCACGCAGTAATTCACCCCTCCACTTT. Its translation: CASSPSIARSNSPLHF.

In its sample, this clonotype was seen many times. The rearrangement uses TRBV12-3 or TRBV12-4 and TRBJ1-3; tentatively, D is TRBD1 (5 bases). V lost 6 bases, J lost 0 bases, and 12 bases lay in between. CDR3 length: 15 amino acids. CDR3 bases: TGTGCCAGCAGCCGGGGACCCAGCTCTGGAAACACCATATATTTT. It is translated as CASSRGPSSGNTIYF.

This clonotype was recorded at least ten times. The V and J genes are TRBV6-2 or TRBV6-3 and TRBJ2-1, with 14 bases that match TRBD2. V dropped 7 bases and J dropped 8; count of bases not matched to a gene: 10. The CDR3 loop spans 16 amino acids. Germline V gives CDR1 MNHEY, CDR2 SVGEGT. The CDR3 is CASTLGLAGAGYEQFF. For the CDR3, the DNA is TGTGCCAGCACCCTGGGACTAGCGGGAGCGGGCTATGAGCAGTTCTTC.

This clonotype was counted many times. CDR3 protein: CAIRSGDETQYF. As DNA, the CDR3 is TGTGCCATCAGATCAGGGGACGAGACCCAGTACTTC. J is TRBJ2-5 and V is TRBV10-3; tentatively, D is TRBD1 (6 bases). The V end was cut by 6 bases, the J end by 5 bases, with 10 bases between. CDR1 and CDR2 from the germline V gene are ENHRY and SYGVKD. The length of the CDR3 is 12 residues.

This clonotype was seen repeatedly, ten times or more. J is TRBJ1-3 and V is TRBV11-2; the D gene is possibly TRBD1 (5 bases). Per the germline V gene, CDR1 is SGHAT and CDR2 is FQNNGV. Trimming took off 8 bases at V and 3 bases at J, with 8 bases between the two ends. The CDR3 loop spans 12 amino acids. In DNA, the CDR3 is TGTGCCAGCCAGGGTTATGGAAACACCATATATTTT. Translated, it gives CASQGYGNTIYF.

This clonotype was counted at least ten times. The genes are TRBV5-1 and TRBJ2-5, with TRBD2 matching 12 bases. This CDR3 is built from 17 residues. Germline V gene lookup returns CDR1 SGHRS and CDR2 YFSETQ. V gave up 1 base and J gave up 3 bases; unmatched junction bases: 7. The CDR3, as DNA: TGCGCCAGCAGCTTGTTCGGACTAGCGGGAACTAAAGAGACCCAGTACTTC. The encoded protein is CASSLFGLAGTKETQYF. Full variable domain (missing parts from reference TRBV5-1 and TRBJ2-5): KAGVTQTPRYLIKTRGQQVTLSCSPISGHRSVSWYQQTPGQGLQFLFEYFSETQRNKGNFPGRFSGRQFSNSRSEMNVSTLELGDSALYLCASSLFGLAGTKETQYFGPGTRLLVL.

CDR3 protein: CASSEWGSPYEQYF. The CDR3 DNA follows: TGTGCCAGCAGTGAATGGGGCTCACCCTACGAGCAGTACTTC. This rearrangement joins TRBV2 to TRBJ2-7; D is perhaps TRBD1 (5 bases). Germline V gene sequence: CDR1 SNHLY, CDR2 FYNNEI. V lost 2 bases to trimming and J lost 2 bases, with 10 bases between them. The CDR3 is made up of 14 amino acids.

The CDR3 DNA sequence: TGCGCCAGCAGCCGCGCTGGGACTAGCGGGACGGGAGATACGCAGTATTTT. It yields the protein CASSRAGTSGTGDTQYF. V is TRBV5-1 and J is TRBJ2-3, with 13 bases fitting TRBD2. This CDR3 has 17 amino acids. Germline CDR1 and CDR2: SGHRS and YFSETQ. J lost 5 bases, V lost 4 bases, and 10 bases had no gene match.

This clonotype showed up many times. The gene calls are TRBV7-2 and TRBJ2-2; TRBD1 matches at 9 bases. Losses at the gene ends were 4 bases for V and 5 bases for J; bases not matched to a gene: 8. Germline V gives CDR1 SGHTA, CDR2 FQGNSA. CDR3 length: 16 residues. In DNA, the CDR3 is TGTGCCAGCAGCTCAGGGACAGGGCGTCGAACCGGGGAGCTGTTTTTT. Residues: CASSSGTGRRTGELFF.

This clonotype was picked up a small number of times. The chain joins TRBV7-2 to TRBJ2-1, with D possibly being TRBD1 or TRBD2 (6 bases each). The germline gives CDR1 SGHTA, CDR2 FQGNSA. The length of the CDR3 is 16 residues. The V end lost 7 bases, the J end lost 8 bases, and 24 bases lay between the germline ends. The CDR3 region has the DNA TGTGCCAGCACCGGGCGGGTACGGGGGCCTGGTGATGAGCAGTTCTTC. Encoded protein: CASTGRVRGPGDEQFF.

This clonotype showed up many times. The J gene is TRBJ2-5, the V gene TRBV7-3; D is perhaps TRBD2 (6 bases). The germline V gene encodes CDR1 SGHTA and CDR2 FQGTGA. Trimming cost V 1 base and J 4 bases, with 10 bases left between them. CDR3 length equals 14 residues. The DNA for the CDR3 is TGTGCCAGCAGCTTAAATGGAGGGGTAGAGACCCAGTACTTC. Translating gives CASSLNGGVETQYF.

The J gene is TRBJ2-3, the V gene TRBV29-1; TRBD2 matches 8 bases. CDR1 and CDR2 from the germline V gene are SQVTM and ANQGSEA. This CDR3 comprises 15 residues. V lost 5 bases to trimming and J lost 0 bases; unmatched junction nucleotides: 7. CDR3 sequence: CSVRSGVPSTDTQYF. The CDR3 bases are TGCAGCGTTCGTAGCGGGGTCCCAAGCACAGATACGCAGTATTTT.

This clonotype was recorded many times. V gene TRBV14 combines with J gene TRBJ1-1, with D possibly TRBD1 on 5 matching bases. Trimming took 4 bases from V and 0 from J, leaving 6 bases between them. CDR1 is SGHDN and CDR2 is FVKESK in the germline V gene. This CDR3 spans 13 amino acids. The CDR3 region has the DNA TGTGCCAGCAGCCGACAGATGAACACTGAAGCTTTCTTT. Protein: CASSRQMNTEAFF.

This clonotype was detected many times. The chain uses TRBV20-1 and TRBJ2-7; a possible D gene is TRBD2 (6 bases). This CDR3 has 14 residues. Germline CDR1 reads DFQATT; CDR2 reads SNEGSKA (reference sequence). The V end was cut by 5 bases, the J end by 5 bases, with 19 bases between. The CDR3 DNA follows: TGCAGTGCTGACGCCCGGCAGGGAGGAAACGAGCAGTACTTC. Translating it yields CSADARQGGNEQYF.

The gene calls are TRBV4-3 and TRBJ1-2; 8 nucleotides match TRBD1. Trimming cost V 4 bases and J 7 bases; bases outside gene matches: 14. The CDR3 covers 16 residues. Germline CDR1 and CDR2: LGHNA and YSLEER. The CDR3 DNA reads as TGCGCCAGCAGCCGACAGACAGGGGACACAGTCAGTGGCTACACCTTC. The encoded protein is CASSRQTGDTVSGYTF.

This clonotype was found many times. The rearrangement links TRBV20-1 to TRBJ1-6, with 7 bases aligning to TRBD1. Germline CDR1 is DFQATT and CDR2 is SNEGSKA (reference sequence). This CDR3 is 14 amino acids long. The V and J ends lost 0 bases and 9 bases, in that order; junction bases with no gene match: 5. CDR3 loop: CSARDLRGGSPLHF. CDR3 nucleotide sequence: TGCAGTGCTAGAGATCTCAGGGGGGGTTCACCCCTCCACTTT.

This clonotype was counted ten times or more. The chain employs TRBV4-3 and TRBJ2-4; 7 nucleotides line up with TRBD2. The CDR3 loop spans 19 amino acids. Germline-derived CDR1 and CDR2 are LGHNA and YSLEER. Unmatched junction bases numbered 15, after V lost 1 base and J lost 3 bases. CDR3 protein: CASSQVTSENDGGKNIQYF. The CDR3 DNA reads TGCGCCAGCAGCCAAGTAACTAGCGAAAACGATGGGGGCAAAAACATTCAGTACTTC.

The table lists this clonotype with a few counts. This chain uses TRBV29-1 with TRBJ1-2; tentative D call: TRBD1 (5 bases). Per germline, CDR1 SQVTM and CDR2 ANQGSEA. CDR3 size: 13 residues. V lost 5 bases, J lost 2 bases, and 12 bases lay in between. The DNA for the CDR3 is TGCAGCGTTCGGGGGAGTGAGAACTATGGCTACACCTTC. This encodes CSVRGSENYGYTF.

The rearrangement joins TRBV13 to TRBJ2-7, with D perhaps TRBD1 (5 bases). Between the trimmed V and J ends, which lost 2 bases and 2 bases, there was a span of 10 bases. Germline CDR1 PRHDT, CDR2 FYEKMQ (reference sequence). CDR3 length equals 14 residues. This chain's CDR3 is CASSLTAGPYEQYF. CDR3 DNA: TGTGCCAGCAGCTTAACCGCAGGGCCCTACGAGCAGTACTTC.

V is TRBV30 and J is TRBJ1-5; D gene unclear. Germline CDR1 GTSNPN, CDR2 SVGIG (reference sequence). Deletions cut 2 bases from V and 2 bases from J, with 10 bases between. This CDR3 is built from 14 residues. CDR3 nucleotides: TGTGCCTGGAGTTCGCATGGGGGCAATCAGCCCCAGCATTTT. This translates into CAWSSHGGNQPQHF.

The chain uses TRBV20-1 and TRBJ2-1; 8 nucleotides align to TRBD2. The CDR3 contains 13 residues. Germline CDR1 and CDR2: DFQATT and SNEGSKA (reference sequence). The trim removed 0 bases at V and 12 bases at J, leaving 7 bases unmatched. CDR3 loop: CSARDPPGRAQFF. CDR3 coding DNA: TGCAGTGCTAGAGATCCCCCCGGGAGGGCGCAGTTCTTC.

The J gene is TRBJ2-7, the V gene TRBV30; D is unclear. The V gene lost 0 bases and the J gene lost 5 bases, with 20 bases spanning the gap. The CDR3 contains 16 residues. Per the germline V gene, CDR1 is GTSNPN and CDR2 is SVGIG (reference sequence). CDR3 sequence (DNA): TGTGCCTGGAGTGTACCACCAGTCACGTCCAGACACGAGCAGTACTTC. Residues: CAWSVPPVTSRHEQYF.

This chain connects TRBV19 to TRBJ2-1, with 9 positions matching TRBD1. This CDR3 region has 18 residues. Germline trimming cut 3 bases from V and 3 bases from J; bases unmatched to any gene: 12. Germline CDR1 and CDR2: LNHDA and SQIVND (reference sequence). The CDR3: CASSIQVTNRGLYNEQFF. The CDR3 nucleotides read TGTGCCAGTAGTATTCAGGTGACAAACAGGGGGCTCTACAATGAGCAGTTCTTC.

This clonotype was seen repeatedly, ten times or more. The rearrangement uses TRBV4-1 and TRBJ2-3; D is unresolved. Germline-derived CDR1 and CDR2 are MGHRA and YSYEKL. V was clipped by 6 bases and J by 0 bases, with 19 bases between them. The CDR3 has 17 amino acids. The CDR3 protein is CASRPHPRRNSTDTQYF. The CDR3 DNA follows: TGCGCCAGCAGACCGCACCCTCGACGCAATAGCACAGATACGCAGTATTTT.

This sequence joins TRBV27 and TRBJ1-1; the D is unclear. Trimming left V 6 bases short and J 6 bases short, with 20 bases between. Germline V lookup: CDR1 MNHEY, CDR2 SMNVEV (reference sequence). This CDR3 spans 15 amino acids. The CDR3 sequence: CASSPGEGFRAEAFF. For the CDR3, the DNA is TGTGCCAGCAGCCCCGGGGAAGGGTTCCGGGCTGAAGCTTTCTTT.

V and J are TRBV7-9 and TRBJ1-5, with D possibly matching TRBD1 (5 bases). Trimming stripped 4 bases from V and 1 base from J, with 11 bases between. The CDR3 is made up of 15 amino acids. CDR1 and CDR2 (germline): SEHNR, FQNEAQ (reference sequence). CDR3 sequence: CASSSTQGSNQPQHF. The CDR3 DNA is TGTGCCAGCAGCTCAACTCAGGGAAGCAATCAGCCCCAGCATTTT. The variable domain in full, completed from reference TRBV7-9 and TRBJ1-5, reads DTGVSQNPRHKITKRGQNVTFRCDPISEHNRLYWYRQTLGQGPEFLTYFQNEAQLEKSRLLSDRFSAERPKGSFSTLEIQRTEQGDSAMYLCASSSTQGSNQPQHFGDGTRLSIL.